These 27 T cell receptor beta chains share one sample of origin, sequenced in a study of blood T cell repertoires in COVID-19. TCRdb's table, derived via immunoSEQ multiplex PCR, lists solely in-frame clones and lacks some. The table has roughly 140,000 clones, around 80% seen once; the top ten hold under 2%. The sequencing sample was made of PBMCs or T cells enriched from blood (not recorded which). These receptors were obtained from a woman under 30 who had been exposed to COVID-19.

This sequence joins TRBV7-8 and TRBJ2-2, with D possibly TRBD2 on 6 matching bases. The CDR3 sequence is 17 residues long. Germline CDR1 reads SGHVS; CDR2 reads FQNEAQ. V lost 0 bases, J lost 0 bases, and 11 bases lay in between. CDR3 in DNA: TGTGCCAGCAGCTTAGCTACTAGCATCGCGAACACCGGGGAGCTGTTTTTT. Its protein product is CASSLATSIANTGELFF.

The rearrangement uses TRBV7-2 and TRBJ2-1, with TRBD2 matching 7 bases. The CDR3 extends over 15 amino acids. The germline V gene has CDR1 SGHTA and CDR2 FQGNSA. V was pared by 1 base and J by 4 bases, with 4 bases of the junction left unmatched. The CDR3, as DNA: TGTGCCAGCAGCTTAGGGGAGGGCCCGTACAATGAGCAGTTCTTC. Translating gives CASSLGEGPYNEQFF.

V and J are TRBV30 and TRBJ2-7; 10 bases map to TRBD1. CDR3 size: 14 residues. Trimming took 4 bases from V and 3 from J; bases not matched to a gene: 6. Germline V CDR1 and CDR2: GTSNPN, SVGIG (reference sequence). Written as DNA, the CDR3 is TGTGCCTGGAAAGGGACAGGGGTTAACTACGAGCAGTACTTC. Translated: CAWKGTGVNYEQYF.

The chain couples TRBV27 to TRBJ2-5; TRBD1 matches at 7 bases. The CDR3 consists of 14 residues. The germline V gene has CDR1 MNHEY and CDR2 SMNVEV (reference sequence). V gave up 3 bases and J gave up 1 base; unmatched junction bases: 2. The CDR3 sequence: CASSLNRGQETQYF. The CDR3, as DNA: TGTGCCAGCAGTTTGAACAGGGGCCAAGAGACCCAGTACTTC.

This chain uses TRBV2 with TRBJ2-1; the match to TRBD2 covers 12 bases. CDR1 and CDR2 from the germline V gene are SNHLY and FYNNEI. The CDR3 totals 15 residues. With 8 bases clipped from V and 10 bases from J, the junction kept 12 bases outside the gene matches. CDR3 nucleotides: TGTGCCAGCTCCCTACTAGCGGGAGGACGAAGGGAGCAGTTCTTC. The encoded protein is CASSLLAGGRREQFF.

This clone has a single count. V gene TRBV19 combines with J gene TRBJ1-5; D may be TRBD1 (6 bases). The CDR3 has 17 amino acids. CDR1 is LNHDA and CDR2 is SQIVND in the germline V gene (reference sequence). Between the trimmed V and J ends, which lost 9 bases and 0 bases, there was a span of 21 bases. CDR3 sequence: CASTGTSVENSNQPQHF. CDR3 DNA sequence: TGTGCCAGCACCGGGACAAGCGTTGAAAATAGCAATCAGCCCCAGCATTTT.

The rearrangement links TRBV9 to TRBJ1-2, with a tentative D call TRBD1 (6 bases). Trimming stripped 0 bases from V and 7 bases from J, with 19 bases between. Germline assignment: CDR1 SGDLS and CDR2 YYNGEE. CDR3 length: 16 amino acids. CDR3 in amino acids: CASSVGGPGAVSGYTF. DNA for the CDR3: TGTGCCAGCAGCGTAGGTGGTCCAGGGGCAGTTTCTGGCTACACCTTC.

The chain links TRBV7-9 to TRBJ2-1; the match to TRBD1 covers 7 bases. With 3 bases clipped from V and 8 bases from J, the junction kept 7 bases outside the gene matches. The germline CDR1 and CDR2 sequences are SEHNR and FQNEAQ (reference sequence). This CDR3 contains 14 residues. The CDR3 coding sequence is TGTGCCAGCAGCTTGGACAGGAGCCCGGATGAGCAGTTCTTC. Translated, it gives CASSLDRSPDEQFF.

This clone was found a few times. The genes are TRBV29-1 and TRBJ1-5; possibly TRBD1 for D (5 bases). V dropped 6 bases and J dropped 7 bases, with 16 bases sitting between them. In germline, CDR1 is SQVTM, CDR2 ANQGSEA. The CDR3 covers 13 residues. Here the CDR3 reads CSVGGTQGQPQHF. CDR3 nucleotide sequence: TGCAGCGTCGGGGGTACCCAAGGGCAGCCCCAGCATTTT.

V is TRBV4-2 and J is TRBJ1-5; perhaps TRBD1 as D (5 bases). CDR3 length equals 14 residues. Trimming took off 0 bases at V and 7 bases at J, with 10 bases between the two ends. Germline-derived CDR1 and CDR2 are LGHNA and YNFKEQ. The CDR3 protein is CASSQDARVQPQHF. The CDR3 bases are TGTGCCAGCAGCCAAGATGCCAGGGTGCAGCCCCAGCATTTT.

A word on this clone: Other DNA variants within this sample encode the same CDR3. This rearrangement joins TRBV29-1 to TRBJ1-1; TRBD1 is a possible D gene (6 bases). Trimming pared 6 bases from V and 2 bases from J, leaving 13 bases between. The CDR3 has 13 amino acids. CDR1 is SQVTM and CDR2 is ANQGSEA in the germline V gene. The CDR3 sequence: CSVEQGFNTEAFF. CDR3 in DNA: TGCAGCGTAGAACAGGGATTCAACACTGAAGCTTTCTTT. The whole variable domain, filled in from reference TRBV29-1 and TRBJ1-1, reads SAVISQKPSRDICQRGTSLTIQCQVDSQVTMMFWYRQQPGQSLTLIATANQGSEATYESGFVIDKFPISRPNLTFSTLTVSNMSPEDSSIYLCSVEQGFNTEAFFGQGTRLTVV.

The V and J genes are TRBV27 and TRBJ2-1; TRBD1 might be the D (5 bases). CDR1 is MNHEY and CDR2 is SMNVEV in the germline V gene (reference sequence). This CDR3 comprises 18 residues. The V gene lost 5 bases and the J gene lost 7 bases, with 27 bases spanning the gap. The CDR3 region has the DNA TGTGCCAGCAGTCCCAAGTCCCGCAGGGCGCTGTTGTATAATGAGCAGTTCTTC. The encoded protein is CASSPKSRRALLYNEQFF.

This clone was recorded once. V is TRBV30 and J is TRBJ1-2, with TRBD1 identical over 9 bases. This CDR3 spans 15 amino acids. V shed 3 bases, J shed 5 bases, and the junction held 10 bases outside the gene matches. The germline gives CDR1 GTSNPN, CDR2 SVGIG (reference sequence). CDR3 nucleotides: TGTGCCTGGAGAGAACCGGGACAGGGTCATTATGGCTACACCTTC. As protein: CAWREPGQGHYGYTF.

This chain uses TRBV19 with TRBJ2-5; the match to TRBD1 covers 9 bases. The CDR3 has 15 residues. The germline V gene has CDR1 LNHDA and CDR2 SQIVND (reference sequence). J gave up 4 bases and V 4 bases, and 7 bases lay outside the gene matches. CDR3 in DNA: TGTGCCAGTAGTAACCGGGACAGGGAGGTAGAGACCCAGTACTTC. As protein: CASSNRDREVETQYF.

This chain joins TRBV6-4 and TRBJ2-3; 13 nucleotides line up with TRBD2. V shed 4 bases and J 8 bases; nucleotides not matched to a gene: 3. CDR1 MRHNA and CDR2 SNTAGT come from the germline V gene. The CDR3 totals 14 residues. CDR3 DNA: TGTGCCAGCAGTGGGACTAGCGGGAGCACTACGCAGTATTTT. Amino acids: CASSGTSGSTTQYF.

This chain joins TRBV7-9 and TRBJ1-5, with a weak D call TRBD1 (5 bases). Trimming shortened V by 5 bases and J by 9 bases, and 14 bases separated the two germline ends. The CDR3 sequence is 13 residues long. CDR1 and CDR2 from the germline V gene are SEHNR and FQNEAQ (reference sequence). The CDR3, as DNA: TGTGCCAGCAGCCCGGCGGGGGTAGGGCCCCAGCATTTT. Translated: CASSPAGVGPQHF.

This chain joins TRBV4-3 and TRBJ1-2, with D perhaps matching TRBD1 (5 bases). Germline V gene data show CDR1 as LGHNA and CDR2 as YSLEER. The V gene lost 0 bases and the J gene lost 0 bases, with 17 bases spanning the gap. The CDR3 covers 18 residues. CDR3 in amino acids: CASSQDLWGSYSNYGYTF. The CDR3, as DNA: TGCGCCAGCAGCCAAGATTTGTGGGGCAGCTATTCTAACTATGGCTACACCTTC.

This chain joins TRBV5-6 and TRBJ1-1; D gene unclear. Per the germline V gene, CDR1 is SGHDT and CDR2 is YYEEEE. The CDR3 has 14 amino acids. V lost 4 bases and J 6 bases, leaving 16 bases between the germline ends. The chain's CDR3 is CASSLSFEAAEAFF. In DNA, the CDR3 is TGTGCCAGCAGCCTTTCTTTTGAAGCGGCTGAAGCTTTCTTT.

CDR3 nucleotide sequence: TGTGCCAGCTCGACAGGGCGGGACAATGAGCAGTTCTTC. Its translation is CASSTGRDNEQFF. The rearrangement uses TRBV18 and TRBJ2-1; 7 bases are a match to TRBD1. Looked up from germline, CDR1 is KGHSH and CDR2 is LQKENI. CDR3 size: 13 residues. The junction had 4 bases not matched to a gene; V was cut back by 6 bases and J by 5 bases.

The table lists this clone with a count of one. V gene TRBV2 combines with J gene TRBJ2-1; TRBD2 agrees at 9 bases. After removal of 10 bases from V and 5 bases from J, the junction contained 15 bases not matched to a gene. The germline V gene encodes CDR1 SNHLY and CDR2 FYNNEI. CDR3 size: 16 residues. CDR3 nucleotides: TGTGCCACCGGCGGGGCTAGCGGGAATTGGGACAATGAGCAGTTCTTC. Encoded protein: CATGGASGNWDNEQFF.

A single count supports this clone. The chain links TRBV18 to TRBJ2-1; 12 bases are a match to TRBD1. Per the germline V gene, CDR1 is KGHSH and CDR2 is LQKENI. The CDR3 consists of 16 residues. V lost 0 bases to trimming and J lost 9 bases; unmatched junction nucleotides: 6. The CDR3 nucleotides read TGTGCCAGCTCACCACCGGTGGGACAGGGGGCGAGTGAGCAGTTCTTC. As protein: CASSPPVGQGASEQFF.

V and J are TRBV7-2 and TRBJ1-2; the D is unclear. Trimming removed 3 bases from V and 3 bases from J, with 11 bases in between. The CDR3 extends over 14 amino acids. Germline V gene data show CDR1 as SGHTA and CDR2 as FQGNSA. The CDR3 DNA sequence: TGTGCCAGCAGCTTGATGGACGGGGACTATGGCTACACCTTC. Its protein product is CASSLMDGDYGYTF.

V and J are TRBV21-1 and TRBJ1-1. TRBV21-1 is a documented pseudogene. This CDR3 contains 15 residues. The CDR3 nucleotides are TGTGCCAGCACCCAAATATGGAGTTTGAACACTGAAGCTTTCTTT. It encodes CASTQIWSLNTEAFF.

The V gene is TRBV7-8, the J gene TRBJ1-1; D is uncertain. The CDR3 covers 13 residues. V lost 5 bases and J lost 1, with 8 bases in between. CDR1 and CDR2 from the germline V gene are SGHVS and FQNEAQ. The CDR3 nucleotides read TGTGCCAGCAGCCTGACAAGGAACACTGAAGCTTTCTTT. Translating it yields CASSLTRNTEAFF.

The J gene is TRBJ2-1, the V gene TRBV18, with TRBD2 as a possible D gene (5 bases). V shed 0 bases and J shed 10 bases, with 13 bases lying between them. Germline CDR1 is KGHSH and CDR2 is LQKENI. CDR3 length equals 14 residues. CDR3 sequence reads: CASSPPVQRAEQFF. CDR3 nucleotides: TGTGCCAGCTCACCACCGGTTCAGAGGGCAGAGCAGTTCTTC.

The chain carries TRBV28 and TRBJ2-1; D is perhaps TRBD2 (6 bases). Trimming pared 3 bases from V and 4 bases from J, leaving 13 bases between. Germline values: CDR1 MDHEN, CDR2 SYDVKM. There are 15 residues in the CDR3. The CDR3 loop is CASSFASALYNEQFF. The CDR3 coding sequence is TGTGCCAGCAGTTTCGCTAGCGCCTTGTACAATGAGCAGTTCTTC.

The genes are TRBV2 and TRBJ2-7; D gene unclear. Germline V lookup: CDR1 SNHLY, CDR2 FYNNEI. CDR3 size: 11 residues. V dropped 5 bases and J dropped 2 bases, with 4 bases sitting between them. The DNA for the CDR3 is TGTGCCAGCAGTTATACCTACGAGCAGTACTTC. Amino acid sequence: CASSYTYEQYF.